This T cell receptor beta chain was recorded in a study of human T cells and chemical hapten exposure. Study as a whole: Donors were sensitized with 2% DPC on the upper inner arm. Findings and caveats of the study: Donors were affected by alopecia, so their immune reaction might vary from that of healthy individuals. Compared to controls, expanded TCRs made significantly more large clusters of similar CDR3s.

Time point given: patch test 1, 2 weeks after DPC sensitization. Treatment specified: therapeutic diphenylcyclopropenone sensitization with weekly scalp DPC. Authors' methods: Across samples, TCR counts had a median of about 93,000 and ranged from about 23,224 to 700,000. TCRdb reprocessed the RACE reads via MiXCR and lists one record per CDR3 protein. What appears here as the V and J calls and clone size reflects TCRdb's work, not the paper's. Altogether 60,000 to 80,000 distinct CDR3 sequences are present, 25% to 40% being singletons, with the ten largest covering about 8.9%. V gave up 2 bases and J gave up 0 bases; unmatched junction bases: 2. CDR3 length: 15 amino acids. CDR1 and CDR2 (germline): MNHEY, SVGAGI. This clonotype was counted only a few times. Its cognate antigen is unknown.

V gene TRBV6-5 combines with J gene TRBJ2-3, with 7 bases aligning to TRBD1. The sample was whole blood, taken in connection with sensitization to the hapten diphenylcyclopropenone (DPC). The receptor's source is a man between 35 and 55 years old with alopecia areata. Some clones in this sample may be carry-over from other donors' samples. As DNA, the CDR3 is TGTGCCAGCAGTTACCAGGGACAGAGCACAGATACGCAGTATTTT. This translates into CASSYQGQSTDTQYF.